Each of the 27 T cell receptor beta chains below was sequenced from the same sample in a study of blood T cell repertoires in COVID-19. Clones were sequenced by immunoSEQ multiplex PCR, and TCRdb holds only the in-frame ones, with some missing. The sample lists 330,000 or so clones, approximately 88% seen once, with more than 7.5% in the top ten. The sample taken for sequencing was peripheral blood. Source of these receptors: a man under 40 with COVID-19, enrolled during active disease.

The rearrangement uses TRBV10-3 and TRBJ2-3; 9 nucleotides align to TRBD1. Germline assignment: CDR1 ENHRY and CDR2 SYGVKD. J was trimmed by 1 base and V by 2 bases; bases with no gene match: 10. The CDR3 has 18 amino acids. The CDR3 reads CAISETPYRGRGTDTQYF. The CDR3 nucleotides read TGTGCCATCAGTGAGACCCCCTACAGGGGGCGAGGCACAGATACGCAGTATTTT.

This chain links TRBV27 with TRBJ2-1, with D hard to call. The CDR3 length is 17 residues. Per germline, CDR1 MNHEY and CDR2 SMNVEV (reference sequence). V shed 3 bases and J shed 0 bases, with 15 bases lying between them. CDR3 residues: CASSLFYGASSYNEQFF. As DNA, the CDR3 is TGTGCCAGCAGTTTGTTTTACGGTGCGAGCTCCTACAATGAGCAGTTCTTC.

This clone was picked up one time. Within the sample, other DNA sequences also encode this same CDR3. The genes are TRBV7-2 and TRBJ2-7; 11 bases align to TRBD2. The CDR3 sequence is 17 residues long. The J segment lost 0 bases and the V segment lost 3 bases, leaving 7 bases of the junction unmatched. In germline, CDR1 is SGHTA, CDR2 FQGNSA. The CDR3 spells CASSLVAGTSGSYEQYF. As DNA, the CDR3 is TGTGCCAGCAGCTTGGTGGCCGGGACTAGCGGCTCCTACGAGCAGTACTTC.

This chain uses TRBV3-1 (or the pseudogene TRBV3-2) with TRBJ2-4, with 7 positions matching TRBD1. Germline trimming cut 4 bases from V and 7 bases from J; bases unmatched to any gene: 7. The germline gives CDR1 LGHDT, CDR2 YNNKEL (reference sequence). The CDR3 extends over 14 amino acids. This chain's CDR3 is CASSPLMGQNIQYF. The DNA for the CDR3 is TGTGCCAGCAGCCCTCTCATGGGACAGAACATTCAGTACTTC.

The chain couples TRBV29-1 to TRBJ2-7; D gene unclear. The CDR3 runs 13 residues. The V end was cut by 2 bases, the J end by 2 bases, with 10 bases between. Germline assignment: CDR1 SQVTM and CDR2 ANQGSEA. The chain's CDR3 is CSVELSQAYEQYF. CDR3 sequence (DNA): TGCAGCGTTGAACTATCCCAGGCCTACGAGCAGTACTTC.

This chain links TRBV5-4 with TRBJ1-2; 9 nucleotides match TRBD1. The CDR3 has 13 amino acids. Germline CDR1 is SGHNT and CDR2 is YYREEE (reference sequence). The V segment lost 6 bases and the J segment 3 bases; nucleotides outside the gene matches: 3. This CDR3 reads CASIRDRDYGYTF. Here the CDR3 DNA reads TGTGCCAGCATCCGGGACAGGGACTATGGCTACACCTTC.

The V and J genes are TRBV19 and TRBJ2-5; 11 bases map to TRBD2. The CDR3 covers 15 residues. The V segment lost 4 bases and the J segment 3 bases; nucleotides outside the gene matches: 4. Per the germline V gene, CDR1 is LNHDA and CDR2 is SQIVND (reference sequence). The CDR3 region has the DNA TGTGCCAGTAGTAGTTTACTAGCGGGAGAAGAGACCCAGTACTTC. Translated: CASSSLLAGEETQYF.

CDR3 sequence reads: CASREAGGENNEQFF. The CDR3 DNA follows: TGTGCCAGCAGGGAGGCGGGGGGAGAAAACAATGAGCAGTTCTTC. The chain employs TRBV9 and TRBJ2-1; 8 positions match TRBD2. The CDR3 spans 15 residues. Looked up from germline, CDR1 is SGDLS and CDR2 is YYNGEE. V lost 5 bases, J lost 5 bases, and 9 bases stayed unmatched.

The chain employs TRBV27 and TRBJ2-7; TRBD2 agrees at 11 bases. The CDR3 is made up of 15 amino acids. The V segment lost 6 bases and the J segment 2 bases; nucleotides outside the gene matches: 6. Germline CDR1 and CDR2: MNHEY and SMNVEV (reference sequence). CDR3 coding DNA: TGTGCCAGCAGGATAGCGGGAGGGTATACCTACGAGCAGTACTTC. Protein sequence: CASRIAGGYTYEQYF.

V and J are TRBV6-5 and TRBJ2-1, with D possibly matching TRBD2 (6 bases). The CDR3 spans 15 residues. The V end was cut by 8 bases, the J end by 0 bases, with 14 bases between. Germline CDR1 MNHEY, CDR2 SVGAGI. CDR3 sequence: CASVSSAGSYNEQFF. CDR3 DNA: TGTGCCAGCGTGTCTAGCGCCGGCTCCTACAATGAGCAGTTCTTC.

DNA of the CDR3: TGTGCCAGCTCAGTGAACAGGGACGATACTGAAGCTTTCTTT. It yields the protein CASSVNRDDTEAFF. The V and J genes are TRBV18 and TRBJ1-1, with D tentatively TRBD1 (6 bases). CDR1 is KGHSH, CDR2 LQKENI, per germline. This CDR3 has 14 amino acids. Trimming took off 5 bases at V and 5 bases at J, with 15 bases between the two ends.

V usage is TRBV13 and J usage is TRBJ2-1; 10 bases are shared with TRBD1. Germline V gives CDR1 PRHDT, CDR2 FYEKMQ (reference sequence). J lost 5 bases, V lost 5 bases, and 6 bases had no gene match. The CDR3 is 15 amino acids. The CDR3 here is CASSQDRGPHNEQFF. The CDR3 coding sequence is TGTGCCAGCAGCCAAGACAGGGGGCCACACAATGAGCAGTTCTTC.

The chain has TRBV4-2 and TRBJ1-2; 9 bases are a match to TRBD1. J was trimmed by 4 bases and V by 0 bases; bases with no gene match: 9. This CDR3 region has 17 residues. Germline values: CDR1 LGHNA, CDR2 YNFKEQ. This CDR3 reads CASSQDHLGQGGYGYTF. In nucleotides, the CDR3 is TGTGCCAGCAGCCAAGATCATCTGGGACAGGGCGGCTATGGCTACACCTTC.

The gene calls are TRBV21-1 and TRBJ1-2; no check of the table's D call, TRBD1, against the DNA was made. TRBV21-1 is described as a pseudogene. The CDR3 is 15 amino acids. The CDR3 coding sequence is TGTGCCAGCAGCAAAGTAGTCCAGGGGAACTATGGCTACACCTTC. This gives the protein CASSKVVQGNYGYTF.

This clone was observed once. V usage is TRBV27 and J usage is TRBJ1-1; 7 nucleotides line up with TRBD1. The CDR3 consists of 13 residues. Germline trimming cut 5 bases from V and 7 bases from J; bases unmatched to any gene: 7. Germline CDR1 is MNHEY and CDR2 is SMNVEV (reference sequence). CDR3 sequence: CASSRTQGGEAFF. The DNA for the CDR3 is TGTGCCAGCAGTCGCACGCAGGGGGGTGAAGCTTTCTTT.

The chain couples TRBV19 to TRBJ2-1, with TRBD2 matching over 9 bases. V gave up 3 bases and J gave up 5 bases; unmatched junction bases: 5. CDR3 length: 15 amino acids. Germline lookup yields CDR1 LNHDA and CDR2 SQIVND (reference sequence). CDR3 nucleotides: TGTGCCAGTAGTATTGGCGGGGGGGGGCACAATGAGCAGTTCTTC. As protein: CASSIGGGGHNEQFF.

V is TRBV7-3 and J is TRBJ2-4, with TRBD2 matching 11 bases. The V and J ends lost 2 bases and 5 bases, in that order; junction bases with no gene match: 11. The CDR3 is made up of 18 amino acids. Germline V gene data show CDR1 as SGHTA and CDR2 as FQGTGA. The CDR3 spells CASSLATGTSGPENIQYF. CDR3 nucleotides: TGTGCCAGCAGCTTAGCTACCGGGACTAGCGGCCCGGAAAACATTCAGTACTTC.

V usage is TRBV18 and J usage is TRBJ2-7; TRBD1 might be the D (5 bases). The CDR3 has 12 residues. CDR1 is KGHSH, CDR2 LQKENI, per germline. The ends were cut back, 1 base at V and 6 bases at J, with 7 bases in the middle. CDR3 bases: TGTGCCAGCTCACCACAAGGGGTCGAGCAGTACTTC. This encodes CASSPQGVEQYF.

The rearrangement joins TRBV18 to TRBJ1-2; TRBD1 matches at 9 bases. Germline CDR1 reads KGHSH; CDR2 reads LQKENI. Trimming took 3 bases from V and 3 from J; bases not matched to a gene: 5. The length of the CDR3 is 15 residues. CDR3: CASSPTGQGDYGYTF. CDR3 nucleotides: TGTGCCAGCTCACCCACGGGACAGGGCGACTATGGCTACACCTTC. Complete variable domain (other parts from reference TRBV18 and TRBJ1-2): NAGVMQNPRHLVRRRGQEARLRCSPMKGHSHVYWYRQLPEEGLKFMVYLQKENIIDESGMPKERFSAEFPKEGPSILRIQQVVRGDSAAYFCASSPTGQGDYGYTFGSGTRLTVV.

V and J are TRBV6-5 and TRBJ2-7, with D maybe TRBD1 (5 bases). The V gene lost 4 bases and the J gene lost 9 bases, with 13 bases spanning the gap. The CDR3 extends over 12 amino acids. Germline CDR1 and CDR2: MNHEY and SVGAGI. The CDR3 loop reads CASSSLQTGQYF. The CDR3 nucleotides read TGTGCCAGCAGTTCCCTTCAAACAGGGCAGTACTTC.

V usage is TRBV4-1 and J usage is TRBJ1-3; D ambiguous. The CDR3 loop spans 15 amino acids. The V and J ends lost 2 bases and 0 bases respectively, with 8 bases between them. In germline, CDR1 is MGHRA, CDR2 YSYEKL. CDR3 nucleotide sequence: TGCGCCAGCAGCCAACCCCGGTACTCTGGAAACACCATATATTTT. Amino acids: CASSQPRYSGNTIYF.

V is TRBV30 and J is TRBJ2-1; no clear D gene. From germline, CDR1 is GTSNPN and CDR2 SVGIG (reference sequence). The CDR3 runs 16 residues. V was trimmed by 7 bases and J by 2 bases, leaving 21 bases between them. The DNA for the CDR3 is TGTGCCTCCATTCACCCGACATCTACGACCTACAATGAGCAGTTCTTC. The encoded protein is CASIHPTSTTYNEQFF.

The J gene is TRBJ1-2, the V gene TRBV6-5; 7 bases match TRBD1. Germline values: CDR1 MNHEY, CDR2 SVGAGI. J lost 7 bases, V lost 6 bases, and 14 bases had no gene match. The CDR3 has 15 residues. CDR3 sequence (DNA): TGTGCCAGCAGAATTGACAGGGCCCCCGGTTTTGGCTACACCTTC. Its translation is CASRIDRAPGFGYTF.

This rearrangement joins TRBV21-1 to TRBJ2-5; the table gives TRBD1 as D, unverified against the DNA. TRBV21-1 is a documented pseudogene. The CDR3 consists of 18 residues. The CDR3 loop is CASSNEGQSLWGAETQYF. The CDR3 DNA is TGTGCCAGCAGCAATGAGGGACAGTCTCTGTGGGGGGCGGAGACCCAGTACTTC.

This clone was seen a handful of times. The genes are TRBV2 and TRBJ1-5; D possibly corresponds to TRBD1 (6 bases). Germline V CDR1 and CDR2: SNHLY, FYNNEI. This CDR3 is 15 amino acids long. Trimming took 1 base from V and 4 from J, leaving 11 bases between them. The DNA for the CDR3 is TGTGCCAGCAGTGAAGACAGGGCAGGGAATCAGCCCCAGCATTTT. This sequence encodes CASSEDRAGNQPQHF.

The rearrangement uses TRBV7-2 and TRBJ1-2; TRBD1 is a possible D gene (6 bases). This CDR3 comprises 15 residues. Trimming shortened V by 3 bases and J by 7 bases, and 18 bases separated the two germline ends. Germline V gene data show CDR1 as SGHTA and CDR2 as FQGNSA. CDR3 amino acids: CASSFSGAVVLGYTF. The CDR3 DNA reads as TGTGCCAGCAGCTTTTCAGGGGCCGTTGTCCTTGGCTACACCTTC.

The CDR3 DNA reads as TGTGCCACCAGCAGAGAGAGACTAGGCGGGATAAACTACGAGCAGTACTTC. Translating gives CATSRERLGGINYEQYF. The V and J genes are TRBV15 and TRBJ2-7; weak D call: TRBD2 (6 bases). Germline CDR1 LNHNV, CDR2 YYDKDF (reference sequence). There are 17 residues in the CDR3. Trimming pared 0 bases from V and 3 bases from J, leaving 18 bases between.